The 17 T cell receptor beta chains below all came from one sample that was sequenced in a study of T cell repertoires in cytomegalovirus infection. TCRdb independently ran MiXCR on the reads; one entry per CDR3 protein. The table has some 940,000 distinct CDR3 sequences, about a third seen once; the top ten hold over 11%. No cognate antigen is known for these TCRs. The sequencing here drew on cultured CD8+ T cells from PBMCs, taken from culture after CMV antigen stimulation. The receptor set was obtained from a human donor in good health (CMV status not recorded). Some clones in this sample may be carry-over from other donors' samples.

The V and J genes are TRBV5-1 and TRBJ1-2, with D maybe TRBD1 (6 bases). V lost 4 bases to trimming and J lost 6 bases, with 22 bases between them. The CDR3 consists of 16 residues. Germline V CDR1 and CDR2: SGHRS, YFSETQ. In DNA form, the CDR3 reads TGCGCCAGCAGCCTCCGATATAACTACGGGGGCGATGGCTACACCTTC. Translated: CASSLRYNYGGDGYTF. Based on the CDR3 plus reference TRBV5-1 and TRBJ1-2, the full variable domain is KAGVTQTPRYLIKTRGQQVTLSCSPISGHRSVSWYQQTPGQGLQFLFEYFSETQRNKGNFPGRFSGRQFSNSRSEMNVSTLELGDSALYLCASSLRYNYGGDGYTFGSGTRLTVV.

This sequence joins TRBV2 and TRBJ1-5, with a tentative D call TRBD1 (5 bases). Germline V gene lookup returns CDR1 SNHLY and CDR2 FYNNEI. With 7 bases removed from V and 0 bases from J, the gap between germline ends came to 13 bases. The CDR3 contains 15 residues. The CDR3 bases are TGTGCCAGCACCTTGGGGGGGTATAGCAATCAGCCCCAGCATTTT. Protein product: CASTLGGYSNQPQHF.

This clonotype was observed a handful of times. V and J are TRBV7-8 and TRBJ1-5; D is unresolved. Per the germline V gene, CDR1 is SGHVS and CDR2 is FQNEAQ. The CDR3 totals 17 residues. Trimming took off 1 base at V and 3 bases at J, with 16 bases between the two ends. The CDR3 DNA reads TGTGCCAGCAGCTTAGGGCTGCGGCACTCCGTCAATCAGCCCCAGCATTTT. This gives the protein CASSLGLRHSVNQPQHF.

The chain uses TRBV6-2 or TRBV6-3 and TRBJ2-5, with D possibly called TRBD1 or TRBD2 (6 bases each). Germline loops: CDR1 MNHEY, CDR2 SVGEGT. Trimming took 2 bases from V and 7 from J, leaving 14 bases between them. The CDR3 runs 14 residues. The CDR3 loop reads CASSYRGGWGTQYF. In nucleotides, the CDR3 is TGTGCCAGCAGTTACAGAGGGGGGTGGGGGACCCAGTACTTC.

Concerning this clonotype itself: Compared with germline, one end of the junction differs, possibly owing to a read error. The gene calls are TRBV7-3 and TRBJ2-6; TRBD1 aligns across 11 bases. Per germline, CDR1 SGHTA and CDR2 FQGTGA. The CDR3 spans 18 residues. CDR3 nucleotides: TGTGCCAACAGCCCGCTACCGGGACAGGGGGCTGGGGCCAACGTCCTGACTTTC. Amino acid sequence: CANSPLPGQGAGANVLTF.

The V gene is TRBV27, the J gene TRBJ2-7; D may be TRBD1 (6 bases). Per the germline V gene, CDR1 is MNHEY and CDR2 is SMNVEV (reference sequence). This CDR3 contains 14 residues. The chain's CDR3 is CVSSPGHEAGEQYV. In nucleotides, the CDR3 is TGTGTCAGCAGTCCGGGACATGAAGCAGGCGAGCAGTACGTC.

This sequence joins TRBV9 and TRBJ1-1; D ambiguous. V lost 2 bases to trimming and J lost 0 bases, with 8 bases between them. Germline V lookup: CDR1 SGDLS, CDR2 YYNGEE. This CDR3 has 14 amino acids. CDR3 region: CASSVGMMNTEAFF. CDR3 DNA: TGTGCCAGCAGCGTTGGGATGATGAACACTGAAGCTTTCTTT.

Comment on this clonotype: The CDR3 does not end in the conserved phenylalanine or tryptophan, so this is likely a read error. This rearrangement joins TRBV12-3 or TRBV12-4 to TRBJ2-5; D is ambiguous. The CDR3 length is 14 residues. V was cut by 6 bases and J by 2 bases, with 13 bases left in between. The CDR3 protein is CASSPSGPQETQYL. CDR3 DNA sequence: TGTGCCAGCAGCCCCTCTGGACCTCAAGAGACCCAGTACCTC.

This clonotype has just a few counts. This chain links TRBV10-3 with TRBJ1-1; D call uncertain. CDR3 length: 12 amino acids. V was pared by 2 bases and J by 6 bases, with 7 bases between. Germline V CDR1 and CDR2: ENHRY, SYGVKD. The CDR3 bases are TGTGCCATCAGTGAGGGTGGGGCTGAAGCTTTCTTT. Protein product: CAISEGGAEAFF.

This chain links TRBV6-2 or TRBV6-3 with TRBJ2-7, with TRBD2 identical over 7 bases. The J segment lost 3 bases and the V segment lost 5 bases, leaving 7 bases of the junction unmatched. This CDR3 contains 14 residues. Germline CDR1 is MNHEY and CDR2 is SVGEGT. The CDR3 nucleotides read TGTGCCAGCAGTGGGACTACCAATGGCTACGAGCAGTACGTC. As protein: CASSGTTNGYEQYV.

V gene TRBV19 combines with J gene TRBJ1-1; possible D gene TRBD1, 5 bases. CDR1 is LNHDA and CDR2 is SQIVND in the germline V gene (reference sequence). The CDR3 has 11 residues. Trimming took off 7 bases at V and 11 bases at J, with 14 bases between the two ends. DNA for the CDR3: TGTGCCAGTACGACAGCCTTTGTGGCTTTCTTT. This translates into CASTTAFVAFF.

This chain joins TRBV5-1 and TRBJ2-1; D is perhaps TRBD2 (5 bases). This CDR3 contains 18 residues. Per the germline V gene, CDR1 is SGHRS and CDR2 is YFSETQ. V lost 0 bases, J lost 3 bases, and 19 bases lay in between. Written as DNA, the CDR3 is TGCGCCAGCAGCTTGGTATTATGGAGGAAGATCGACTACAATGAGCAGTTCTTC. Its translation is CASSLVLWRKIDYNEQFF.

The chain couples TRBV7-9 to TRBJ1-2, with D perhaps matching TRBD1 (6 bases). V lost 2 bases, J lost 4 bases, and 14 bases lay in between. Germline V CDR1 and CDR2: SEHNR, FQNEAQ (reference sequence). The CDR3 covers 15 residues. The CDR3 sequence is CASSLTGLWGYGYTF. The CDR3, as DNA: TGTGCCAGCAGCTTAACAGGGTTGTGGGGCTATGGCTACACCTTC.

This clonotype showed up many times. The chain is built from TRBV7-8 and TRBJ2-2, with 7 bases matching TRBD1. The V gene end was trimmed by 4 bases and the J gene end by 0 bases; junction bases not matched to a gene: 8. The CDR3 is 17 residues long. Per the germline V gene, CDR1 is SGHVS and CDR2 is FQNEAQ. In DNA, the CDR3 is TGTGCCAGCAGCTCCCTCGGGCAGGGGGCGAACACCGGGGAGCTGTTTTTT. This encodes CASSSLGQGANTGELFF.

This rearrangement joins TRBV19 to TRBJ2-5; TRBD1 aligns across 7 bases. The J segment lost 5 bases and the V segment lost 3 bases, leaving 9 bases of the junction unmatched. CDR1 and CDR2 (germline): LNHDA, SQIVND (reference sequence). The CDR3 has 15 residues. CDR3: CASSIAHRGGETQYF. DNA for the CDR3: TGTGCCAGTAGTATCGCTCACAGGGGTGGCGAGACCCAGTACTTC.

This clonotype was detected only a few times. The rearrangement joins TRBV11-2 to TRBJ1-5; TRBD1 might be the D (5 bases). Germline V CDR1 and CDR2: SGHAT, FQNNGV. The CDR3 runs to 16 residues. V shed 1 base and J shed 3 bases, with 13 bases lying between them. The CDR3 DNA reads as TGTGCCAGCAGCTTAGGGGGGTGGGGGTTCAATCAGCCCCAGCATTTT. The encoded protein is CASSLGGWGFNQPQHF. The full variable domain, completed using reference TRBV11-2 and TRBJ1-5, is EAGVAQSPRYKIIEKRQSVAFWCNPISGHATLYWYQQILGQGPKLLIQFQNNGVVDDSQLPKDRFSAERLKGVDSTLKIQPAKLEDSAVYLCASSLGGWGFNQPQHFGDGTRLSIL.

V is TRBV27 and J is TRBJ2-6, with 8 bases that match TRBD1. CDR1 is MNHEY, CDR2 SMNVEV, per germline (reference sequence). The CDR3 extends over 18 amino acids. V gave up 5 bases and J gave up 1 base; unmatched junction bases: 10. The CDR3 DNA reads TGTGCCAGCAGTCGTGTAGGACAGGGACCGTCTGGGGCCAACGTCCTGACTTTC. Amino acid sequence: CASSRVGQGPSGANVLTF. The full variable domain, its missing parts supplied by reference TRBV27 and TRBJ2-6, is EAQVTQNPRYLITVTGKKLTVTCSQNMNHEYMSWYRQDPGLGLRQIYYSMNVEVTDKGDVPEGYKVSRKEKRNFPLILESPSPNQTSLYFCASSRVGQGPSGANVLTFGAGSRLTVL.